Each of the 13 T cell receptor beta chains below was sequenced from the same sample in a study of blood T cell repertoires in COVID-19. Profiling relied on immunoSEQ multiplex PCR, and the TCRdb table lists in-frame clones only, not all of them. The table includes about 330,000 clones, approximately 89% detected once. Sequencing was performed on PBMCs or T cells enriched from blood (not recorded which). Receptor source: a man aged 30 to 45 who had recovered from COVID-19.

This clone appeared once. The chain has TRBV28 and TRBJ2-3; 9 nucleotides align to TRBD2. From germline, CDR1 is MDHEN and CDR2 SYDVKM. The J segment lost 4 bases and the V segment lost 11 bases, leaving 10 bases of the junction unmatched. This CDR3 region has 14 residues. As DNA, the CDR3 is TGTGCCTGTCAAGGGCGGGGGGGCGCAGATACGCAGTATTTT. Residues: CACQGRGGADTQYF.

This chain joins TRBV27 and TRBJ1-3; 8 positions match TRBD1. Looked up from germline, CDR1 is MNHEY and CDR2 is SMNVEV (reference sequence). This CDR3 has 15 residues. J was trimmed by 2 bases and V by 7 bases; bases with no gene match: 7. The CDR3 nucleotides are TGTGCCAGCAACGGACAGGGAAGACCTGGAAACACCATATATTTT. Translating it yields CASNGQGRPGNTIYF.

The J gene is TRBJ1-3, the V gene TRBV30; D uncertain. Germline CDR1 is GTSNPN and CDR2 is SVGIG (reference sequence). V was trimmed by 2 bases and J by 0 bases, leaving 8 bases between them. This CDR3 spans 14 amino acids. CDR3 residues: CAWSTTFSGNTIYF. CDR3 coding DNA: TGTGCCTGGAGTACTACCTTCTCTGGAAACACCATATATTTT.

The chain uses TRBV5-5 and TRBJ1-3; 8 bases are shared with TRBD1. CDR3 length: 15 amino acids. The V and J ends lost 1 base and 2 bases, in that order; junction bases with no gene match: 2. Germline values: CDR1 SGHKS, CDR2 YYEKEE (reference sequence). The DNA for the CDR3 is TGTGCCAGCAGCTTGATGGACAGGGCTGGAAACACCATATATTTT. As protein: CASSLMDRAGNTIYF.

The chain uses TRBV27 and TRBJ2-1; TRBD1 aligns across 7 bases. V shed 3 bases, J shed 9 bases, and the junction held 11 bases outside the gene matches. This CDR3 has 15 residues. Germline CDR1 is MNHEY and CDR2 is SMNVEV (reference sequence). This chain's CDR3 is CASSFGTEVTTEQFF. The CDR3 DNA is TGTGCCAGCAGTTTTGGGACAGAGGTAACAACTGAGCAGTTCTTC.

This chain connects TRBV5-4 to TRBJ1-1; 9 nucleotides align to TRBD1. V trimming: 7 bases; J trimming: 3 bases; junction bases outside the gene matches: 10. The CDR3 runs to 15 residues. From germline, CDR1 is SGHNT and CDR2 YYREEE (reference sequence). The CDR3 sequence is CASGLQGAPYTEAFF. DNA for the CDR3: TGTGCCAGCGGGCTACAGGGGGCCCCTTACACTGAAGCTTTCTTT.

The chain combines TRBV5-3 with TRBJ2-3; the match to TRBD2 covers 9 bases. TRBV5-3 is an ORF; its function is uncertain. CDR3 length equals 16 residues. After removal of 4 bases from V and 3 bases from J, the junction contained 9 bases not matched to a gene. CDR3 amino acids: CARSPGLAGRTDTQYF. The CDR3 DNA reads as TGTGCCAGAAGCCCGGGACTAGCTGGTCGGACAGATACGCAGTATTTT.

This clone has only a few counts. V usage is TRBV2 and J usage is TRBJ2-2; 8 nucleotides agree with TRBD2. The germline V gene encodes CDR1 SNHLY and CDR2 FYNNEI. V lost 4 bases to trimming and J lost 2 bases; unmatched junction nucleotides: 3. The CDR3 length is 15 residues. The CDR3 loop reads CASSVRGDNTGELFF. The CDR3 DNA follows: TGTGCCAGCAGTGTGCGGGGGGACAACACCGGGGAGCTGTTTTTT. Filled out from reference TRBV2 and TRBJ2-2, the complete variable domain reads EPEVTQTPSHQVTQMGQEVILRCVPISNHLYFYWYRQILGQKVEFLVSFYNNEISEKSEIFDDQFSVERPDGSNFTLKIRSTKLEDSAMYFCASSVRGDNTGELFFGEGSRLTVL.

This sequence joins TRBV5-6 and TRBJ1-1; 8 nucleotides align to TRBD1. The CDR3 runs to 15 residues. The ends lost 0 bases at V and 4 bases at J; junction bases unmatched: 5. CDR1 is SGHDT and CDR2 is YYEEEE in the germline V gene. The CDR3 loop is CASSLDRGIGTEAFF. As DNA, the CDR3 is TGTGCCAGCAGCTTGGACAGGGGGATCGGCACTGAAGCTTTCTTT.

The rearrangement uses TRBV6-5 and TRBJ1-5, with D possibly TRBD1 on 6 matching bases. The CDR3 extends over 15 amino acids. Trimming left V 5 bases short and J 0 bases short, with 11 bases between. Germline assignment: CDR1 MNHEY and CDR2 SVGAGI. In DNA form, the CDR3 reads TGTGCCAGCAGTCCGGACAGCTATAGCAATCAGCCCCAGCATTTT. The encoded protein is CASSPDSYSNQPQHF.

This clone was seen once. The rearrangement links TRBV5-1 to TRBJ1-1; 8 bases agree with TRBD1. V was clipped by 6 bases and J by 4 bases; unmatched bases: 17. The CDR3 sequence is 17 residues long. The V gene's germline CDR1 is SGHRS and CDR2 YFSETQ. The CDR3 protein is CASTAGTGSSGATEAFF. CDR3 nucleotides: TGCGCCAGCACCGCCGGGACAGGCTCCTCAGGAGCCACTGAAGCTTTCTTT.

This clone appeared once. The chain uses TRBV5-1 and TRBJ2-2; the match to TRBD1 covers 11 bases. The germline CDR1 and CDR2 sequences are SGHRS and YFSETQ. This CDR3 comprises 15 residues. The trim removed 5 bases at V and 6 bases at J, leaving 6 bases unmatched. The CDR3 region has the DNA TGCGCCAGCAGACCGCCGGGACAGGGGGCCGGGGAGCTGTTTTTT. Translation gives CASRPPGQGAGELFF.

Points on this clone: The sample has other DNA sequences that encode this CDR3 too. The V call is TRBV18, the J call TRBJ2-5; TRBD1 aligns across 8 bases. The germline V gene encodes CDR1 KGHSH and CDR2 LQKENI. The V gene end was trimmed by 3 bases and the J gene end by 2 bases; junction bases not matched to a gene: 5. CDR3 length equals 15 residues. CDR3 in DNA: TGTGCCAGCTCACCGGCAGGGGGCCCTCAAGAGACCCAGTACTTC. The encoded protein is CASSPAGGPQETQYF. Looking up the rest from reference TRBV18 and TRBJ2-5 gives the full variable domain: NAGVMQNPRHLVRRRGQEARLRCSPMKGHSHVYWYRQLPEEGLKFMVYLQKENIIDESGMPKERFSAEFPKEGPSILRIQQVVRGDSAAYFCASSPAGGPQETQYFGPGTRLLVL.